This section outlines one T cell receptor beta chain sequence together with its context. The antigen is undetermined. This entry comes from a study of T cell repertoires in cytomegalovirus infection. J lost 6 bases, V lost 4 bases, and 6 bases had no gene match. Germline CDR1 SEHNR, CDR2 FQNEAQ (reference sequence). The CDR3 covers 14 residues. From the reads, TCRdb called clonotypes with MiXCR, one entry per CDR3 protein. Among roughly 500,000 distinct CDR3 sequences, about two fifths were seen once, and the ten largest hold about 39%. The sample here was cultured PBMCs, taken from culture after CMV antigen stimulation. The rearrangement links TRBV7-9 to TRBJ2-1; 7 bases align to TRBD2. The sequence was obtained from a human donor in good health (CMV status not recorded). Some clones in this sample may be carry-over from other donors' samples. CDR3 loop: CASSSRLAANEQFF. The CDR3 DNA reads as TGTGCCAGCAGCTCCAGACTAGCTGCCAATGAGCAGTTCTTC.